A single sample is the source of the 31 T cell receptor beta chains below, sequenced in a study of blood T cell repertoires in COVID-19. Clones were read by immunoSEQ multiplex PCR, and TCRdb kept only the in-frame ones, dropping some. Of about 360,000 clones detected, around 87% appear once; the ten largest clones hold approximately 2.9%. Sample: peripheral blood. The receptors shown here come from a human donor in a cohort sampled during active COVID-19.

The V and J genes are TRBV15 and TRBJ1-1; no clear D. In germline, CDR1 is LNHNV, CDR2 YYDKDF (reference sequence). The CDR3 totals 14 residues. V gave up 0 bases and J gave up 10 bases, with 15 bases separating them. Written as DNA, the CDR3 is TGTGCCACCAGCAGAGATCGAGGAGGTGTAAGAGCTTTCTTT. Its translation is CATSRDRGGVRAFF.

This clone was detected a few times. The gene calls are TRBV27 and TRBJ2-3, with D perhaps TRBD2 (5 bases). This CDR3 is built from 15 residues. The V and J ends lost 2 bases and 2 bases respectively, with 11 bases between them. The germline gives CDR1 MNHEY, CDR2 SMNVEV (reference sequence). The CDR3 DNA reads TGTGCCAGCAGTTTAGAGGGTTGGGACACAGATACGCAGTATTTT. Translated: CASSLEGWDTDTQYF.

The V gene is TRBV28, the J gene TRBJ1-4; the match to TRBD1 covers 9 bases. The length of the CDR3 is 18 residues. Germline V gives CDR1 MDHEN, CDR2 SYDVKM. V was pared by 7 bases and J by 2 bases, with 14 bases of the junction left unmatched. The chain's CDR3 is CASKPAGTGLTTNEKLFF. In DNA form, the CDR3 reads TGTGCCAGCAAGCCCGCAGGGACAGGGCTCACCACTAATGAAAAACTGTTTTTT.

The chain links TRBV14 to TRBJ1-6; D is uncertain. V lost 4 bases and J lost 6, with 10 bases in between. This CDR3 has 14 amino acids. CDR1 and CDR2 (germline): SGHDN, FVKESK. The CDR3 region has the DNA TGTGCCAGCAGCCCCGGACGGGGTAATTCACCCCTCCACTTT. It encodes CASSPGRGNSPLHF.

The chain couples TRBV3-1 (or the pseudogene TRBV3-2) to TRBJ2-5; TRBD2 matches 14 bases. J was trimmed by 5 bases and V by 3 bases; bases with no gene match: 8. The V gene's germline CDR1 is LGHDT and CDR2 YNNKEL (reference sequence). CDR3 length: 17 amino acids. The CDR3 DNA sequence: TGTGCCAGCAGCCACAGACTAGCGGGAGGGGAGTATGAGACCCAGTACTTC. Its protein is CASSHRLAGGEYETQYF.

The gene calls are TRBV28 and TRBJ2-7; TRBD1 matches 8 bases. The CDR3 length is 13 residues. Germline values: CDR1 MDHEN, CDR2 SYDVKM. With 8 bases clipped from V and 5 bases from J, the junction kept 8 bases outside the gene matches. The CDR3 DNA sequence: TGTGCCAGCGGGGGGCAGGGGGCTGACGAGCAGTACTTC. This translates into CASGGQGADEQYF.

V is TRBV19 and J is TRBJ2-7; 9 nucleotides align to TRBD1. With V trimmed by 4 bases and J by 4 bases, 8 bases remained unmatched. Looked up from germline, CDR1 is LNHDA and CDR2 is SQIVND (reference sequence). The CDR3 loop spans 15 amino acids. The CDR3 bases are TGTGCCAGTAGTACCTCGGGACAGGGAGGGTACGAGCAGTACTTC. It yields the protein CASSTSGQGGYEQYF.

Comments on this clone: Within the sample, other DNA sequences also encode this same CDR3. The V and J genes are TRBV5-1 and TRBJ1-4, with TRBD1 matching over 11 bases. The V segment lost 4 bases and the J segment 8 bases; nucleotides outside the gene matches: 4. Germline-derived CDR1 and CDR2 are SGHRS and YFSETQ. The CDR3 totals 14 residues. This CDR3 reads CASSLGQGGEKLFF. DNA of the CDR3: TGCGCCAGCAGCCTGGGACAGGGGGGGGAAAAACTGTTTTTT.

The chain joins TRBV11-2 to TRBJ2-1; 11 bases fit TRBD2. This CDR3 is 16 amino acids long. Germline CDR1 is SGHAT and CDR2 is FQNNGV. The V and J ends lost 0 bases and 10 bases, in that order; junction bases with no gene match: 8. CDR3 DNA: TGTGCCAGCAGCTTAGATCGCCTAGCGGGAGGAGAGGAGCAGTTCTTC. This gives the protein CASSLDRLAGGEEQFF.

This clone was seen a few times. V is TRBV27 and J is TRBJ1-1, with 10 nucleotides matching TRBD1. The CDR3 is 15 amino acids. Germline trimming cut 5 bases from V and 9 bases from J; bases unmatched to any gene: 12. From germline, CDR1 is MNHEY and CDR2 SMNVEV (reference sequence). The CDR3 sequence: CASSPRTGTGDKAFF. The CDR3 DNA reads as TGTGCCAGCAGTCCGAGGACCGGGACAGGGGATAAAGCTTTCTTT.

The chain uses TRBV6-1 and TRBJ2-1; weak D call: TRBD2 (5 bases). The germline V and J ends were trimmed by 3 bases and 2 bases, with 14 bases remaining between them. The CDR3 has 16 amino acids. The germline V gene has CDR1 MNHNS and CDR2 SASEGT. The CDR3 sequence: CASSDRGQETYNEQFF. CDR3 nucleotide sequence: TGTGCCAGCAGTGATAGAGGGCAGGAGACCTACAATGAGCAGTTCTTC.

CDR3 sequence (DNA): TGTGCCAGCAGCTTAGGGGGACAGGGGAGCTCCTACGAGCAGTACTTC. Protein sequence: CASSLGGQGSSYEQYF. The J gene is TRBJ2-7, the V gene TRBV7-9; TRBD1 aligns across 10 bases. With 1 base clipped from V and 0 bases from J, the junction kept 3 bases outside the gene matches. Germline values: CDR1 SEHNR, CDR2 FQNEAQ (reference sequence). The CDR3 covers 16 residues. Filled out from reference TRBV7-9 and TRBJ2-7, the complete variable domain reads DTGVSQNPRHKITKRGQNVTFRCDPISEHNRLYWYRQTLGQGPEFLTYFQNEAQLEKSRLLSDRFSAERPKGSFSTLEIQRTEQGDSAMYLCASSLGGQGSSYEQYFGPGTRLTVT.

V usage is TRBV4-1 and J usage is TRBJ1-4; 10 bases are a match to TRBD1. Trimming took 1 base from V and 6 from J; bases not matched to a gene: 5. The CDR3 extends over 16 amino acids. Germline V gene data show CDR1 as MGHRA and CDR2 as YSYEKL. CDR3 sequence: CASSQGAGTGDEKLFF. The CDR3 DNA reads as TGCGCCAGCAGCCAAGGAGCCGGGACAGGGGATGAAAAACTGTTTTTT.

This chain uses TRBV25-1 with TRBJ2-7; D not resolved. The CDR3 consists of 13 residues. The V and J ends lost 1 base and 7 bases respectively, with 11 bases between them. Germline V CDR1 and CDR2: MGHDK, SYGVNS. CDR3 in amino acids: CASSESPLREQYF. In nucleotides, the CDR3 is TGTGCCAGCAGTGAATCCCCCCTGCGGGAGCAGTACTTC.

The V gene is TRBV6-5, the J gene TRBJ1-5; weak D call: TRBD1 (6 bases). V was trimmed by 6 bases and J by 7 bases, leaving 19 bases between them. Germline CDR1 and CDR2: MNHEY and SVGAGI. The CDR3 has 15 residues. The CDR3 reads CASRGGQGLWQPQHF. In DNA form, the CDR3 reads TGTGCCAGCAGGGGGGGGCAGGGCCTGTGGCAGCCCCAGCATTTT.

This chain connects TRBV19 to TRBJ1-2, with D perhaps matching TRBD1 (5 bases). Trimming removed 7 bases at V and 3 bases at J, with 15 bases between. Looked up from germline, CDR1 is LNHDA and CDR2 is SQIVND (reference sequence). This CDR3 is built from 14 residues. The CDR3 region is CASTSREGDYGYTF. In DNA form, the CDR3 reads TGTGCCAGTACCTCCAGGGAAGGGGACTATGGCTACACCTTC.

V is TRBV21-1 and J is TRBJ1-1; the D call of TRBD1 is as the table states it, not checked on the DNA. TRBV21-1 is a pseudogene. The CDR3 is 15 amino acids. CDR3 region: CASSTSLGADTEAFF. CDR3 nucleotide sequence: TGTGCCAGCAGCACGTCCTTGGGGGCTGACACTGAAGCTTTCTTT.

The CDR3 is CASSPNRGAAYEQYF. The CDR3 nucleotides are TGTGCCAGCTCACCGAACAGGGGCGCGGCCTACGAGCAGTACTTC. J is TRBJ2-7 and V is TRBV18; TRBD1 agrees at 7 bases. J gave up 2 bases and V 3 bases, and 7 bases lay outside the gene matches. Per germline, CDR1 KGHSH and CDR2 LQKENI. The CDR3 sequence is 15 residues long. The complete variable domain, with remaining parts taken from reference TRBV18 and TRBJ2-7, reads NAGVMQNPRHLVRRRGQEARLRCSPMKGHSHVYWYRQLPEEGLKFMVYLQKENIIDESGMPKERFSAEFPKEGPSILRIQQVVRGDSAAYFCASSPNRGAAYEQYFGPGTRLTVT.

The chain couples TRBV4-1 to TRBJ1-3; unclear D gene. V was pared by 4 bases and J by 4 bases, with 20 bases between. Germline-derived CDR1 and CDR2 are MGHRA and YSYEKL. The CDR3 sequence is 17 residues long. This chain's CDR3 is CASSRDTLDALGNTIYF. CDR3 DNA: TGCGCCAGCAGCCGTGACACTCTTGATGCTCTGGGAAACACCATATATTTT.

In this sample, this clone turned up a few times. The chain carries TRBV2 and TRBJ1-6; maybe TRBD1 (6 bases). CDR1 is SNHLY, CDR2 FYNNEI, per germline. Trimming cost V 6 bases and J 6 bases, with 18 bases left between them. The CDR3 is 16 amino acids. This chain's CDR3 is CASRVGLGGLNSPLHF. The DNA of the CDR3 is TGTGCCAGCAGAGTGGGACTAGGGGGACTTAATTCACCCCTCCACTTT.

This sequence joins TRBV7-2 and TRBJ2-1; 11 bases are shared with TRBD2. Germline V gene sequence: CDR1 SGHTA, CDR2 FQGNSA. The CDR3 extends over 17 amino acids. The V gene end was trimmed by 6 bases and the J gene end by 1 base; junction bases not matched to a gene: 8. CDR3 DNA sequence: TGTGCCAGCAGAACGACTAGCGGGAAAGGATCCTACAATGAGCAGTTCTTC. Amino acids: CASRTTSGKGSYNEQFF.

This rearrangement joins TRBV21-1 to TRBJ1-5; TRBD1, the table's D call, was not compared with the DNA. TRBV21-1 corresponds to a pseudogene. The CDR3 extends over 13 amino acids. The CDR3 nucleotides read TGTGCCAGCAGCAGTAGGGGGTTTCAGCCCCAGCATTTT. Translated, it gives CASSSRGFQPQHF.

The sample holds one count of this clone. The genes are TRBV5-1 and TRBJ2-1; 10 bases align to TRBD2. This CDR3 spans 16 amino acids. The germline V gene encodes CDR1 SGHRS and CDR2 YFSETQ. The J segment lost 3 bases and the V segment lost 0 bases, leaving 3 bases of the junction unmatched. CDR3 bases: TGCGCCAGCAGCTTGGAGGCTAGCGGGAGCTACAATGAGCAGTTCTTC. It specifies CASSLEASGSYNEQFF.

The genes are TRBV5-1 and TRBJ1-1, with 8 positions matching TRBD1. The CDR3 runs 12 residues. V lost 3 bases to trimming and J lost 7 bases; unmatched junction nucleotides: 2. Germline CDR1 and CDR2: SGHRS and YFSETQ. The CDR3 here is CASSSGTGEAFF. For the CDR3, the DNA is TGCGCCAGCAGCTCGGGGACAGGTGAAGCTTTCTTT.

The gene calls are TRBV5-5 and TRBJ2-7; possible D gene TRBD2, 7 bases. Trimming shortened V by 4 bases and J by 2 bases, and 19 bases separated the two germline ends. Germline CDR1 reads SGHKS; CDR2 reads YYEKEE (reference sequence). This CDR3 region has 16 residues. The CDR3 here is CASSRPGGGGPYEQYF. The CDR3 nucleotides are TGTGCCAGCAGCCGACCGGGGGGCGGGGGTCCCTACGAGCAGTACTTC.

J is TRBJ1-1 and V is TRBV7-8; weak D call: TRBD1 (5 bases). This CDR3 region has 13 residues. The germline V gene has CDR1 SGHVS and CDR2 FQNEAQ. Trimming stripped 1 base from V and 8 bases from J, with 11 bases between. CDR3 residues: CASSLGGGKEAFF. CDR3 DNA: TGTGCCAGCAGCTTAGGGGGGGGGAAAGAAGCTTTCTTT. The full variable domain, its missing parts supplied by reference TRBV7-8 and TRBJ1-1, is GAGVSQSPRYKVAKRGQDVALRCDPISGHVSLFWYQQALGQGPEFLTYFQNEAQLDKSGLPSDRFFAERPEGSVSTLKIQRTQQEDSAVYLCASSLGGGKEAFFGQGTRLTVV.

J is TRBJ2-1 and V is TRBV27, with D possibly TRBD1 on 5 matching bases. V was cut by 8 bases and J by 10 bases, with 15 bases left in between. The CDR3 length is 12 residues. From germline, CDR1 is MNHEY and CDR2 SMNVEV (reference sequence). The CDR3 DNA is TGTGCCAGCGGAAGAAGGGGTGGAGAGCAGTTCTTC. Encoded protein: CASGRRGGEQFF.

The chain is built from TRBV27 and TRBJ1-1; possibly TRBD1 for D (6 bases). The CDR3 length is 13 residues. Trimming shortened V by 4 bases and J by 3 bases, and 9 bases separated the two germline ends. Germline V gene data show CDR1 as MNHEY and CDR2 as SMNVEV (reference sequence). Here the CDR3 DNA reads TGTGCCAGCAGTTCTTGGGGGCACACTGAAGCTTTCTTT. It yields the protein CASSSWGHTEAFF.

The gene calls are TRBV5-5 and TRBJ2-2; 7 nucleotides line up with TRBD2. This CDR3 spans 15 amino acids. Germline CDR1 reads SGHKS; CDR2 reads YYEKEE (reference sequence). After removal of 3 bases from V and 3 bases from J, the junction contained 5 bases not matched to a gene. The CDR3 nucleotides are TGTGCCAGCAGCTACCGCGGGAGACACACCGGGGAGCTGTTTTTT. This translates into CASSYRGRHTGELFF.

The V call is TRBV5-1, the J call TRBJ2-3; the match to TRBD2 covers 7 bases. Germline V CDR1 and CDR2: SGHRS, YFSETQ. V was pared by 2 bases and J by 1 base, with 7 bases of the junction left unmatched. This CDR3 contains 16 residues. The CDR3 bases are TGCGCCAGCAGCTTTAGGGCGGGGGTGCGCACAGATACGCAGTATTTT. It is translated as CASSFRAGVRTDTQYF.

The rearrangement links TRBV6-5 to TRBJ1-1, with 9 bases identical to TRBD1. The CDR3 sequence is 14 residues long. Germline lookup yields CDR1 MNHEY and CDR2 SVGAGI. J gave up 3 bases and V 5 bases, and 4 bases lay outside the gene matches. CDR3 nucleotides: TGTGCCAGCAGTACGACAGGGGGGGACACTGAAGCTTTCTTT. Its protein product is CASSTTGGDTEAFF.